The 23 T cell receptor beta chains below all came from one sample that was sequenced in a study of shared clonotypes between healthy human individuals. Clones were sequenced by immunoSEQ multiplex PCR, and TCRdb holds only the in-frame ones, with some missing. The data hold roughly 2.4 million clones, with 90% to 96% observed a single time. What was sequenced was naive CD4+ T cells sorted from blood. Subset of the sample: CD45RA+ positively selected. All receptors come from a man aged 18 to 29 in good health.

This clone is a singleton in its sample. The chain recombines TRBV5-4 with TRBJ2-1, with a weak D call TRBD2 (5 bases). V was clipped by 1 base and J by 5 bases, with 7 bases between them. This CDR3 contains 13 residues. Germline CDR1 is SGHNT and CDR2 is YYREEE (reference sequence). DNA for the CDR3: TGTGCCAGCAGCTTGCCGGGAAACAATGAGCAGTTCTTC. Its protein is CASSLPGNNEQFF.

This chain's CDR3 is CASSSPGLGPYYEQYF. As DNA, the CDR3 is TGTGCCAGCAGCTCCCCTGGACTTGGTCCGTACTACGAGCAGTACTTC. The chain is built from TRBV11-2 and TRBJ2-7; perhaps TRBD2 as D (5 bases). This CDR3 has 16 residues. The germline CDR1 and CDR2 sequences are SGHAT and FQNNGV. Between the trimmed V and J ends, which lost 4 bases and 3 bases, there was a span of 19 bases.

In nucleotides, the CDR3 is TGTGCCAGCAGCCCAACAGGGGGTCGCACAGATACGCAGTATTTT. Translation gives CASSPTGGRTDTQYF. The V gene is TRBV7-3, the J gene TRBJ2-3; 8 bases align to TRBD1. The V and J ends lost 5 bases and 1 base, in that order; junction bases with no gene match: 5. CDR3 length: 15 amino acids. The germline V gene encodes CDR1 SGHTA and CDR2 FQGTGA.

This chain uses TRBV7-9 with TRBJ2-7; D is perhaps TRBD2 (6 bases). The CDR3 is 10 residues long. Trimming took off 5 bases at V and 12 bases at J, with 11 bases between the two ends. Per the germline V gene, CDR1 is SEHNR and CDR2 is FQNEAQ (reference sequence). The CDR3 region is CASSAGLLYF. The DNA for the CDR3 is TGTGCCAGCAGCGCGGGGCTACTGTACTTC.

In the case of this clone: The same CDR3 also results from other DNA sequences found in this sample. This sequence joins TRBV10-3 and TRBJ1-4; unclear D gene. Germline V gene sequence: CDR1 ENHRY, CDR2 SYGVKD. Trimming took off 3 bases at V and 8 bases at J, with 4 bases between the two ends. The CDR3 runs to 11 residues. In DNA, the CDR3 is TGTGCCATCAGTGACGGGGAAAAACTGTTTTTT. As protein: CAISDGEKLFF.

CDR3 in amino acids: CASSLDGGSFNEQFF. CDR3 sequence (DNA): TGTGCCAGCAGCTTAGATGGCGGGAGTTTCAATGAGCAGTTCTTC. The rearrangement joins TRBV7-9 to TRBJ2-1, with TRBD2 identical over 7 bases. CDR1 is SEHNR, CDR2 FQNEAQ, per germline (reference sequence). V was clipped by 1 base and J by 6 bases; unmatched bases: 6. This CDR3 region has 15 residues.

In regard to this clone: The same CDR3 arises from other DNA sequences in this sample as well. The chain joins TRBV12-5 to TRBJ1-1, with D possibly being TRBD1 (5 bases). CDR3 size: 14 residues. V lost 1 base and J lost 0, with 6 bases in between. Germline V lookup: CDR1 LGHNT, CDR2 FRNRAP. Here the CDR3 reads CASGLGGMNTEAFF. The CDR3 nucleotides are TGTGCTAGTGGTTTGGGGGGCATGAACACTGAAGCTTTCTTT.

The J gene is TRBJ2-7, the V gene TRBV27, with D possibly TRBD1 on 6 matching bases. From germline, CDR1 is MNHEY and CDR2 SMNVEV (reference sequence). Trimming took 5 bases from V and 2 from J, leaving 13 bases between them. CDR3 length: 14 residues. CDR3 DNA sequence: TGTGCCAGCAGTCCGGCGGACAGACCCTACGAGCAGTACTTC. The encoded protein is CASSPADRPYEQYF.

This chain links TRBV27 with TRBJ2-2; 8 nucleotides agree with TRBD2. This CDR3 is 16 amino acids long. The trim removed 7 bases at V and 5 bases at J, leaving 12 bases unmatched. Germline CDR1 and CDR2: MNHEY and SMNVEV (reference sequence). The CDR3 region is CASTLWSGGRTGELFF. The CDR3 DNA is TGTGCCAGCACCTTATGGTCGGGGGGGCGAACCGGGGAGCTGTTTTTT.

The chain has TRBV30 and TRBJ2-7, with 7 bases lining up with TRBD2. V shed 0 bases and J 0 bases; nucleotides not matched to a gene: 5. The germline V gene has CDR1 GTSNPN and CDR2 SVGIG (reference sequence). This CDR3 is 15 amino acids long. The CDR3 region is CAWSVLGGNSYEQYF. The CDR3 region has the DNA TGTGCCTGGAGTGTACTGGGAGGGAACTCCTACGAGCAGTACTTC.

Concerning this clone: Different DNA sequences within this sample yield the same CDR3. The chain joins TRBV2 to TRBJ1-2; 7 nucleotides match TRBD1. This CDR3 region has 12 residues. Unmatched junction bases numbered 2, after V lost 3 bases and J lost 7 bases. CDR1 is SNHLY and CDR2 is FYNNEI in the germline V gene. In DNA, the CDR3 is TGTGCCAGCAGTGAGACAGGGTTTGGCTACACCTTC. Protein: CASSETGFGYTF.

This rearrangement joins TRBV2 to TRBJ2-2; possibly TRBD2 for D (5 bases). The CDR3 runs 15 residues. The ends were cut back, 5 bases at V and 4 bases at J, with 14 bases in the middle. Germline values: CDR1 SNHLY, CDR2 FYNNEI. CDR3 protein: CASSRAGTSTGELFF. CDR3 nucleotide sequence: TGTGCCAGCAGTCGCGCGGGTACGAGCACCGGGGAGCTGTTTTTT. The full variable domain, its missing parts supplied by reference TRBV2 and TRBJ2-2, is EPEVTQTPSHQVTQMGQEVILRCVPISNHLYFYWYRQILGQKVEFLVSFYNNEISEKSEIFDDQFSVERPDGSNFTLKIRSTKLEDSAMYFCASSRAGTSTGELFFGEGSRLTVL.

The CDR3 DNA reads TGCGCCAGCAGCTTGGTATCTAGCGGGAGTGAGACCCAGTACTTC. Amino acids: CASSLVSSGSETQYF. The chain employs TRBV5-1 and TRBJ2-5, with 10 bases that match TRBD2. This CDR3 comprises 15 residues. Germline V gives CDR1 SGHRS, CDR2 YFSETQ. V shed 0 bases and J 5 bases; nucleotides not matched to a gene: 4. Combining the CDR3 with reference TRBV5-1 and TRBJ2-5 gives the whole variable domain KAGVTQTPRYLIKTRGQQVTLSCSPISGHRSVSWYQQTPGQGLQFLFEYFSETQRNKGNFPGRFSGRQFSNSRSEMNVSTLELGDSALYLCASSLVSSGSETQYFGPGTRLLVL.

In the case of this clone: This same CDR3 is encoded by further DNA sequences in the sample. V gene TRBV7-8 combines with J gene TRBJ2-7; TRBD2 matches 11 bases. The CDR3 has 15 amino acids. V trimming: 5 bases; J trimming: 1 base; junction bases outside the gene matches: 4. Germline CDR1 SGHVS, CDR2 FQNEAQ. The CDR3 protein is CASSLGTSGSYEQYF. CDR3 bases: TGTGCCAGCAGCCTCGGGACTAGCGGTTCCTACGAGCAGTACTTC.

The CDR3 DNA reads as TGTGCCAGCAGTGAATCGCAGATTTATAATTCACCCCTCCACTTT. This gives the protein CASSESQIYNSPLHF. The chain links TRBV2 to TRBJ1-6; D is ambiguous. Trimming left V 2 bases short and J 4 bases short, with 9 bases between. There are 15 residues in the CDR3. In germline, CDR1 is SNHLY, CDR2 FYNNEI.

The chain carries TRBV6-5 and TRBJ1-4, with D perhaps matching TRBD1 (6 bases). Germline CDR1 and CDR2: MNHEY and SVGAGI. Trimming shortened V by 5 bases and J by 7 bases, and 14 bases separated the two germline ends. The CDR3 has 14 residues. The CDR3 DNA follows: TGTGCCAGCAGTCGCGGGACACCAGGTGAAAAACTGTTTTTT. Its protein product is CASSRGTPGEKLFF.

J is TRBJ2-5 and V is TRBV2; D is undetermined. The germline V gene has CDR1 SNHLY and CDR2 FYNNEI. There are 15 residues in the CDR3. V shed 5 bases and J shed 0 bases, with 13 bases lying between them. The CDR3: CASSRPDLNQETQYF. CDR3 coding DNA: TGTGCCAGCAGTAGGCCAGATCTTAACCAAGAGACCCAGTACTTC.

The gene calls are TRBV6-5 and TRBJ1-5, with D perhaps matching TRBD1 (6 bases). The ends were cut back, 4 bases at V and 2 bases at J, with 15 bases in the middle. Germline CDR1 is MNHEY and CDR2 is SVGAGI. The CDR3 totals 16 residues. This CDR3 is CASSSGDRSGNQPQHF. CDR3 sequence (DNA): TGTGCCAGCAGTTCCGGAGACAGGTCCGGCAATCAGCCCCAGCATTTT.

The V gene is TRBV18, the J gene TRBJ1-4; D might be TRBD1 (5 bases). CDR3 length: 16 residues. With 4 bases removed from V and 7 bases from J, the gap between germline ends came to 19 bases. Germline assignment: CDR1 KGHSH and CDR2 LQKENI. This chain's CDR3 is CASSLRTDRGGEKLFF. CDR3 nucleotide sequence: TGTGCCAGCTCACTCCGGACGGACCGGGGCGGTGAAAAACTGTTTTTT.

The chain is built from TRBV5-4 and TRBJ2-4; no definite D call. Trimming pared 7 bases from V and 0 bases from J, leaving 8 bases between. Germline CDR1 SGHNT, CDR2 YYREEE (reference sequence). The CDR3 sequence is 13 residues long. CDR3 region: CASSNLAKNIQYF. The CDR3 region has the DNA TGTGCCAGCTCGAATCTAGCCAAAAACATTCAGTACTTC.

J is TRBJ2-2 and V is TRBV28; TRBD1 aligns across 9 bases. CDR1 and CDR2 (germline): MDHEN, SYDVKM. J was trimmed by 8 bases and V by 5 bases; bases with no gene match: 9. This CDR3 has 15 residues. CDR3 residues: CASSAPGTGSGELFF. The CDR3 DNA sequence: TGTGCCAGCAGTGCCCCCGGGACAGGGTCAGGGGAGCTGTTTTTT.

V is TRBV5-1 and J is TRBJ1-5; D not certain. Trimming removed 0 bases from V and 7 bases from J, with 14 bases in between. The V gene's germline CDR1 is SGHRS and CDR2 YFSETQ. The CDR3 is 15 amino acids. The CDR3 DNA reads TGCGCCAGCAGCTTGGGCGGCAGCCAAAACCAGCCCCAGCATTTT. Translation gives CASSLGGSQNQPQHF.

The rearrangement joins TRBV15 to TRBJ2-6; D gene unclear. Per germline, CDR1 LNHNV and CDR2 YYDKDF (reference sequence). V lost 5 bases to trimming and J lost 4 bases, with 12 bases between them. The CDR3 runs to 15 residues. This chain's CDR3 is CATSQSLLGANVLTF. As DNA, the CDR3 is TGTGCCACCAGCCAGAGTTTACTCGGGGCCAACGTCCTGACTTTC.